A single sample gave rise to the 15 T cell receptor beta chains below, sequenced in a study of preoperative IRX-2 immunotherapy in early breast cancer. Here immunoSEQ multiplex PCR was the method, and the copy in TCRdb shows in-frame clones only, minus some. Of about 19,000 clones listed, 85% are singletons. As to treatment: preoperative locoregional IRX-2 cytokine immunotherapy. Source: lymph node tissue, taken after IRX-2 immunotherapy. The receptors originated from a human donor with breast cancer.

The chain carries TRBV6-8 and TRBJ2-7; TRBD2 matches 14 bases. V lost 6 bases to trimming and J lost 10 bases; unmatched junction nucleotides: 5. The V gene's germline CDR1 is MNHGY and CDR2 SAAAGT. This CDR3 comprises 13 residues. DNA of the CDR3: TGTGCCAGCAGCCCGGGACTAGCGGGAGTTCAGTACTTC. Its protein is CASSPGLAGVQYF.

CDR3 nucleotide sequence: TGTGCCAGCTCACCACCGGAGGCAGACCATCAGCCCCAGCATTTT. This sequence encodes CASSPPEADHQPQHF. The V and J genes are TRBV18 and TRBJ1-5; D unclear. In germline, CDR1 is KGHSH, CDR2 LQKENI. CDR3 size: 15 residues. The V end was cut by 0 bases, the J end by 5 bases, with 11 bases between.

Notes on this clone: The junction does not match germline at one end; this may be a read error. This CDR3 is CASSDSGGANTDTQYF. The CDR3 coding sequence is TGTGCCAGCAGTGACTCGGGGGGGGCAAACACAGATACGCAGTATTTT. V usage is TRBV6-8 and J usage is TRBJ2-3; 8 bases agree with TRBD2. Per germline, CDR1 MNHGY and CDR2 SAAAGT. The CDR3 loop spans 16 amino acids.

V and J are TRBV5-1 and TRBJ2-2; 11 bases map to TRBD2. Trimming at V came to 0 bases and at J to 7 bases, leaving 5 bases not matched to a gene. CDR3 length: 16 residues. CDR1 and CDR2 (germline): SGHRS, YFSETQ. The CDR3 sequence: CASSLELAGVNGELFF. The CDR3 DNA is TGCGCCAGCAGCTTGGAACTAGCGGGAGTTAACGGGGAGCTGTTTTTT.

V usage is TRBV18 and J usage is TRBJ2-3; D gene ambiguous. Germline loops: CDR1 KGHSH, CDR2 LQKENI. The CDR3 is made up of 12 amino acids. Trimming cost V 3 bases and J 0 bases, with 1 base left between them. CDR3 amino acids: CASSPSTDTQYF. DNA of the CDR3: TGTGCCAGCTCACCGAGCACAGATACGCAGTATTTT.

The chain links TRBV6-8 to TRBJ2-7; the match to TRBD2 covers 11 bases. CDR1 and CDR2 from the germline V gene are MNHGY and SAAAGT. The V and J ends lost 5 bases and 3 bases, in that order; junction bases with no gene match: 3. The CDR3 totals 14 residues. CDR3 residues: CASSILAGVYEQYF. CDR3 bases: TGTGCCAGCAGTATACTAGCGGGGGTCTACGAGCAGTACTTC.

The chain couples TRBV11-3 to TRBJ2-2; 8 nucleotides line up with TRBD1. The CDR3 has 16 residues. The germline CDR1 and CDR2 sequences are SGHNT and YENEEA. V shed 0 bases and J 6 bases; nucleotides not matched to a gene: 6. The CDR3 reads CASSLESGGDAGELFF. The CDR3 DNA sequence: TGTGCCAGCAGCTTAGAGTCAGGGGGCGATGCCGGGGAGCTGTTTTTT.

The chain carries TRBV6-8 and TRBJ1-4, with D possibly being TRBD1 (6 bases). The CDR3 has 14 amino acids. Germline-derived CDR1 and CDR2 are MNHGY and SAAAGT. V was shortened by 3 bases and J by 4 bases, with 9 bases between the two germline ends. The CDR3 coding sequence is TGTGCCAGCAGTTATCAGGGGATTAATGAAAAACTGTTTTTT. Amino acid sequence: CASSYQGINEKLFF.

The rearrangement links TRBV5-1 to TRBJ2-1; 8 bases map to TRBD2. CDR3 length equals 15 residues. V was clipped by 1 base and J by 6 bases; unmatched bases: 6. Germline V gene lookup returns CDR1 SGHRS and CDR2 YFSETQ. CDR3 DNA sequence: TGCGCCAGCAGCTTGTCGGGAGGGCCAAGCAATGAGCAGTTCTTC. Translated, it gives CASSLSGGPSNEQFF.

This chain joins TRBV28 and TRBJ1-3, with a weak D call TRBD1 (6 bases). CDR1 and CDR2 (germline): MDHEN, SYDVKM. Deletions cut 10 bases from V and 4 bases from J, with 14 bases between. The CDR3 is 13 residues long. The CDR3 nucleotides are TGTGCCACCTCTCAGGGGAACGGAAACACCATATATTTT. It is translated as CATSQGNGNTIYF. Combining the CDR3 with reference TRBV28 and TRBJ1-3 gives the whole variable domain DVKVTQSSRYLVKRTGEKVFLECVQDMDHENMFWYRQDPGLGLRLIYFSYDVKMKEKGDIPEGYSVSREKKERFSLILESASTNQTSMYLCATSQGNGNTIYFGEGSWLTVV.

V usage is TRBV5-1 and J usage is TRBJ2-5, with 7 bases fitting TRBD1. CDR1 SGHRS and CDR2 YFSETQ come from the germline V gene. The junction had 5 bases not matched to a gene; V was cut back by 4 bases and J by 2 bases. The CDR3 covers 14 residues. The CDR3 sequence is CASSPDRVQETQYF. CDR3 bases: TGCGCCAGCAGCCCAGACAGGGTGCAAGAGACCCAGTACTTC.

The rearrangement joins TRBV6-8 to TRBJ1-3; 8 positions match TRBD1. V dropped 10 bases and J dropped 7; count of bases not matched to a gene: 9. The CDR3 runs 13 residues. The germline CDR1 and CDR2 sequences are MNHGY and SAAAGT. The CDR3 protein is CATTTGETNTIYF. The CDR3 bases are TGTGCCACGACGACAGGGGAAACGAACACCATATATTTT.

The chain links TRBV11-3 to TRBJ2-5; 9 bases agree with TRBD2. Germline V CDR1 and CDR2: SGHNT, YENEEA. The ends lost 5 bases at V and 3 bases at J; junction bases unmatched: 4. The CDR3 spans 14 residues. The CDR3 sequence is CASSMTSGKETQYF. CDR3 DNA sequence: TGTGCCAGCAGCATGACTAGCGGAAAAGAGACCCAGTACTTC.

The rearrangement uses TRBV7-5 and TRBJ2-7; the D call in the table, TRBD1, was not verified against the DNA. TRBV7-5 has pseudogene status. This CDR3 contains 15 residues. The chain's CDR3 is CASSLNRHRSYEQYF. In DNA, the CDR3 is TGTGCCAGCAGCTTAAACCGTCACAGGTCCTACGAGCAGTACTTC.

The chain joins TRBV14 to TRBJ2-5; the D is unclear. CDR1 is SGHDN, CDR2 FVKESK, per germline. This CDR3 has 12 residues. The V gene lost 1 base and the J gene lost 4 bases, with 4 bases spanning the gap. The CDR3, as DNA: TGTGCCAGCAGCCAAGTCCGAGAGACCCAGTACTTC. This encodes CASSQVRETQYF.